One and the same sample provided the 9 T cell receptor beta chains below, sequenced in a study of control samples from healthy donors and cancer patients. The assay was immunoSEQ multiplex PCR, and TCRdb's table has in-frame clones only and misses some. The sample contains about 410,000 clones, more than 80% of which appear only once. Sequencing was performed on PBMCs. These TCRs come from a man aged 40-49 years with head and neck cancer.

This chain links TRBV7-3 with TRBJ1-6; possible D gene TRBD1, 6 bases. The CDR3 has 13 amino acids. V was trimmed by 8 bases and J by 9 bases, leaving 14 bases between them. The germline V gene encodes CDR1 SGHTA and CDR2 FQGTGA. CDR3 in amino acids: CASGEEQGSPLHF. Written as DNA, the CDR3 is TGTGCCAGCGGCGAAGAACAGGGTTCACCCCTCCACTTT.

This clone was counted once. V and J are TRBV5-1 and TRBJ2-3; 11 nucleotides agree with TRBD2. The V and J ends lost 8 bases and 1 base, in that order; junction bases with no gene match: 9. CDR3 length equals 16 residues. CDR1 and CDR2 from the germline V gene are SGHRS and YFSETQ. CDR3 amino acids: CASKKGLAEGTDTQYF. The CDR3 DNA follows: TGCGCCAGTAAAAAGGGACTAGCGGAGGGCACAGATACGCAGTATTTT.

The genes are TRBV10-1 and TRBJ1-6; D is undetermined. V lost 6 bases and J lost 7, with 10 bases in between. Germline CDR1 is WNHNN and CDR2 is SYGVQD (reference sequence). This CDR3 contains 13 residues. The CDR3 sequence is CASSRGSNSPLHF. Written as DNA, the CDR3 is TGCGCCAGCAGCCGCGGGTCAAATTCACCCCTCCACTTT.

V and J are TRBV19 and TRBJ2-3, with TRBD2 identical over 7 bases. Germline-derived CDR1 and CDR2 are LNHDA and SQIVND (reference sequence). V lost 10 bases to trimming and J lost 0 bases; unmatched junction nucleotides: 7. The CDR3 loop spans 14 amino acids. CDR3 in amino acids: CATTGRMSTDTQYF. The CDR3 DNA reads TGTGCCACCACCGGGAGGATGAGCACAGATACGCAGTATTTT.

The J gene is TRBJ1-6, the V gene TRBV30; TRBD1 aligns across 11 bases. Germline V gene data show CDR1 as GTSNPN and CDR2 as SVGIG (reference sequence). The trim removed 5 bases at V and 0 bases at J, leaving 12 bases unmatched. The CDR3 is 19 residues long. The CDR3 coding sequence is TGTGCCTGGGGCCCCGGGACAGGGGGTCTCTCCTCCTATAATTCACCCCTCCACTTT. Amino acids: CAWGPGTGGLSSYNSPLHF.

In DNA form, the CDR3 reads TGTGCCAGCAGTTCGCCGGACTCCTATAATTCACCCCTCCACTTT. Its translation: CASSSPDSYNSPLHF. The chain carries TRBV27 and TRBJ1-6; D unclear. Germline V CDR1 and CDR2: MNHEY, SMNVEV (reference sequence). The V end lost 4 bases, the J end lost 0 bases, and 7 bases lay between the germline ends. This CDR3 is built from 15 residues.

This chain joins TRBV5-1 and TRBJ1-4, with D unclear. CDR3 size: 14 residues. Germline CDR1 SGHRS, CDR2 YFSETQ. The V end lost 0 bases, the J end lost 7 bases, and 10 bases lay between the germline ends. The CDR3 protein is CASSLAEVGEKLFF. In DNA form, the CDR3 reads TGCGCCAGCAGCTTGGCCGAAGTGGGTGAAAAACTGTTTTTT.

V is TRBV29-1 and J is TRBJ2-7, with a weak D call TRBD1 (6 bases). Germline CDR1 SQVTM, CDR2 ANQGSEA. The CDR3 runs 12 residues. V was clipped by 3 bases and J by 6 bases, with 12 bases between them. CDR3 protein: CSVDLGAREQYF. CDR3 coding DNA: TGCAGCGTTGACTTGGGGGCGCGCGAGCAGTACTTC.

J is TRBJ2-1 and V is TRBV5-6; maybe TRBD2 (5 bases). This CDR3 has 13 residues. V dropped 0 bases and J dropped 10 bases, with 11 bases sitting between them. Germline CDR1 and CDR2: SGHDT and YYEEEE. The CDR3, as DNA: TGTGCCAGCAGCTTGGACGGACTTGGCGAGCAGTTCTTC. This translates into CASSLDGLGEQFF.